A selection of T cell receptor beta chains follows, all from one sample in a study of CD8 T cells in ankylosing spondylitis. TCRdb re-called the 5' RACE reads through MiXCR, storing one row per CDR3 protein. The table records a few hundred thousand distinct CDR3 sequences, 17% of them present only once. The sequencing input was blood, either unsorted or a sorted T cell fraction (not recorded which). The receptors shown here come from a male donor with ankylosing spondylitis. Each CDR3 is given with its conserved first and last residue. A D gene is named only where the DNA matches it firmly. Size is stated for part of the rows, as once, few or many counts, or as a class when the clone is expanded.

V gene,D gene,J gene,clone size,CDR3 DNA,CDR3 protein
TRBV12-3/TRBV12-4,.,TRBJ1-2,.,TGTGCCAGCAGTCCGCACGGACTCAACTATGGCTACACCTTC,CASSPHGLNYGYTF
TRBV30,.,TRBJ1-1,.,TGTGCCTGGAGGGGAGAACAGTTCATGAACACTGAAGCTTTCTTT,CAWRGEQFMNTEAFF
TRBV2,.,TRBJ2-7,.,TGTGCCAGCAGCAATACAGGGTACGAGCAGTACTTC,CASSNTGYEQYF
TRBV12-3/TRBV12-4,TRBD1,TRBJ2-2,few,TGTGCCAGCAGGGTTGGACAGGCGAACACCGGGGAGCTGTTTTTT,CASRVGQANTGELFF
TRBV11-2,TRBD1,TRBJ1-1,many,TGTGCCAGCAGCTCTACAGGGGTTGAAGCTTTCTTT,CASSSTGVEAFF
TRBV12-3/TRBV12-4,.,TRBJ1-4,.,TGTGCCAGCAGCTATGCAGGGGTATCTGAAAAACTGTTTTTT,CASSYAGVSEKLFF
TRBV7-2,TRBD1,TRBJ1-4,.,TGTGCCAGCAGCCCCCCGAAGGGGGCGAAGGAAAAACTGTTTTTT,CASSPPKGAKEKLFF
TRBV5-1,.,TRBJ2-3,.,TGCGCCAGCAGCCAGGGGCAAGATACGCAGTATTTT,CASSQGQDTQYF
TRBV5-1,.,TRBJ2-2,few,TGCGCCAGCAGCTTGGTGGTGGGAACGAACACCGGGGAGCTGTTTTTT,CASSLVVGTNTGELFF
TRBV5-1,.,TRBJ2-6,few,TGCGCCAGCAGTTCCCCCAGGGCTGGGGCCAACGTCCTGACTTTC,CASSSPRAGANVLTF
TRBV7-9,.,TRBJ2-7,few,TGTGCCAGCAGCCTCGAGGGATTGGGTTACGAGCAGTACTTC,CASSLEGLGYEQYF
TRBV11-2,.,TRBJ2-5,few,TGTGCCAGCAACGAACAAGAGACCCAGTACTTC,CASNEQETQYF
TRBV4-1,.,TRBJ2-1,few,TGCGCCAGCTCCCAGTCGAGCGGGTCGAGCTCCTACAATGAGCAGTTCTTC,CASSQSSGSSSYNEQFF
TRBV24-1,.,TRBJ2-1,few,TGTGCCACCAGTGATTCCTTCAGGTCCTACAATGAGCAGTTCTTC,CATSDSFRSYNEQFF
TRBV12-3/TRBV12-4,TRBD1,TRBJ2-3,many,TGTGCCAGCAGGCGGACAGGGGGGAGCACAGATACGCAGTATTTT,CASRRTGGSTDTQYF
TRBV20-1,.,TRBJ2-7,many,TGCAGTGCCGACATCCCCTCTTACGAGCAGTACTTC,CSADIPSYEQYF
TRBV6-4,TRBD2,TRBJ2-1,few,TGTGCCAGCAGTGAAAGATCGAATAGCGGGATTGGGAATGAGCAGTTCTTC,CASSERSNSGIGNEQFF
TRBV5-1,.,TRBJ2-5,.,TGCGCCAGCGCGGTCCAGGCCCGAGAGACCCAGTACTTC,CASAVQARETQYF
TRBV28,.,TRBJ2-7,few,TGTGCCAGCAGTTTAGGCCTGATAGGGACCTACGAGCAGTACTTC,CASSLGLIGTYEQYF
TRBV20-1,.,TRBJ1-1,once,TGCAGTGCTACTAATACAGGTGTCACTGAAGCTTTCTTT,CSATNTGVTEAFF
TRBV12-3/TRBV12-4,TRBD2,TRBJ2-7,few,TGTGCCAGCAGGCCCAGCGGGAGCTCCTACGAGCAGTACTTC,CASRPSGSSYEQYF
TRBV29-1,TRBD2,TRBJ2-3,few,TGCAGCGTTTCGCGGGGGACCCGAGGAGATACGCAGTATTTT,CSVSRGTRGDTQYF
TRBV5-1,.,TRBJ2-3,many,TGCGCCAGCAGCTTGACGTCTAGTAAAGCAGATACGCAGTATTTT,CASSLTSSKADTQYF
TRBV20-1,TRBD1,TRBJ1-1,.,TGCAGTGCTGGGGGACAGGGATCCGGGGCGAACACTGAAGCTTTCTTT,CSAGGQGSGANTEAFF
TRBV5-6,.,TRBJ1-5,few,TGTGCCAGCAGCTTGGCCGCCAGGGGACATCAGCCCCAGCATTTT,CASSLAARGHQPQHF
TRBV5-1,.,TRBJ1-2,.,TGCGCCAGCAGCTTGGCCGGAGTGTCTTATGGCTACACCTTC,CASSLAGVSYGYTF
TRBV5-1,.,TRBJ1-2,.,TGCGCCAGCAGACCTCAGATTTCGCCAAACTATGGCTACACCTTC,CASRPQISPNYGYTF
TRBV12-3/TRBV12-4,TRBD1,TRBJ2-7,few,TGTGTCAGACAGGGTACCTACGAGCAGTACTTC,CVRQGTYEQYF
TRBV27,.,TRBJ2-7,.,TGTGCCAGCAAAACAGGGCCCTACGAGCAGTACTTC,CASKTGPYEQYF
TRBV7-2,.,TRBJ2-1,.,TGTGCCAGCAGCTTACAGGCTCTGACCTACAATGAGCAGTTCTTC,CASSLQALTYNEQFF
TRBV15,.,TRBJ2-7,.,TGTGCCACCAGCAGAGTCCCAGGTAGGGATAGTGCCTACGAGCAGTACTTC,CATSRVPGRDSAYEQYF
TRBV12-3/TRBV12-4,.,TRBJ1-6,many,TGTGCCAGCAGGGAAATCCTATCGGGGCCCCTCCACTTT,CASREILSGPLHF
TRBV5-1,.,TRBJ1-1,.,TGCGCCAGCAGCTTGGTACTGGATGGCACTGAAGCTTTCTTT,CASSLVLDGTEAFF
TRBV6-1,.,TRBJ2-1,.,TGTGCCAGCAGTCCCCGGGCAGGGCGAAACAATGAGCAGTTCTTC,CASSPRAGRNNEQFF
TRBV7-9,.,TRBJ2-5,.,TGTGCCAGCAGCCCCCCCTGGTGGGGGCAAGAGACCCAGTACTTC,CASSPPWWGQETQYF
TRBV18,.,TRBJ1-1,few,TGTGCCAGCTCACCACAGAAACCCTTGAACACTGAAGCTTTCTTT,CASSPQKPLNTEAFF
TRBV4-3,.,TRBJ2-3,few,TGCGCCAGCAGCCAAGTCACCGGCACAGATACGCAGTATTTT,CASSQVTGTDTQYF
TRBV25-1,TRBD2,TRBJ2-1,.,TGTGCCAGCAGTGAATTCCGGACTAGCGTAAGTCGGTTCTTC,CASSEFRTSVSRFF
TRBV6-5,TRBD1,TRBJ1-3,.,TGTGCCAGCAGTTACGGAACAGGGGGAGCCTCTGGAAACACCATATATTTT,CASSYGTGGASGNTIYF
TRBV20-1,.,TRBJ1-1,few,TGCAGTGCTAGCGGACAGCCCTACACTGAAGCTTTCTTT,CSASGQPYTEAFF
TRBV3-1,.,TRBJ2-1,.,TGTGCCAGCAGCCAAGAGGGGGCCCTCCAGGGGGAGCAGTTCTTC,CASSQEGALQGEQFF
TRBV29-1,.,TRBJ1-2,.,TGCAGCGCTGCCCCCTGGGGGGGCTATGGCTACCCCTTC,CSAAPWGGYGYPF